This T cell receptor beta chain was captured in a study of shared clonotypes between healthy human individuals. V lost 7 bases to trimming and J lost 5 bases; unmatched junction nucleotides: 9. The CDR3 is 14 amino acids. Germline loops: CDR1 SGHTS, CDR2 YDEGEE. This clone was detected a few times. The assay was immunoSEQ multiplex PCR, and TCRdb's table has in-frame clones only and misses some. The sample holds hundreds of thousands of clones, roughly three quarters seen once. This clonotype originated in a middle-aged woman in good health. Some clones in this sample may be carry-over from other donors' samples. Sample: PBMCs. V and J are TRBV5-8 and TRBJ1-1; 9 bases are shared with TRBD1. CDR3 protein: CASVRGQGWTEAFF. DNA for the CDR3: TGTGCCAGCGTCCGGGGACAGGGTTGGACTGAAGCTTTCTTT.